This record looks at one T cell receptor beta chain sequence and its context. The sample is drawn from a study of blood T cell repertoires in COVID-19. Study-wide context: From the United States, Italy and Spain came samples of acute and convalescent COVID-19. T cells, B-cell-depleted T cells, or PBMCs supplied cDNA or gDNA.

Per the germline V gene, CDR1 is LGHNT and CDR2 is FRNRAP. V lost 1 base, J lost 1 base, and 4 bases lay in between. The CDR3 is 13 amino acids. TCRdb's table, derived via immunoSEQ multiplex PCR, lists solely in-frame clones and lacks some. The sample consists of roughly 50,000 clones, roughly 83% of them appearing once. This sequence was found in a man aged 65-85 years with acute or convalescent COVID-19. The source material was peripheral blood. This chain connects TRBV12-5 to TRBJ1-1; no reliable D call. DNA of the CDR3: TGTGCTAGTGGTTTGGAGCCGAACACTGAAGCTTTCTTT. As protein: CASGLEPNTEAFF.